This entry features one T cell receptor beta chain sequence. The length of the CDR3 is 16 residues. Germline V gene data show CDR1 as GTSNPN and CDR2 as SVGIG (reference sequence). V shed 2 bases and J 0 bases; nucleotides not matched to a gene: 7. The method was immunoSEQ multiplex PCR; TCRdb's version includes in-frame clones alone and lacks a portion of them. Of about 2.4 million clones listed, approximately 94% were seen once; the top ten hold about 0.38%. The data belong to a study of shared clonotypes between healthy human individuals. Material: naive CD4+ T cells from PBMCs. Subset indicated: CD45RA+ positively selected. This TCR came from a man aged 18 to 30 in good health. Some clones in this sample may be carry-over from other donors' samples. J is TRBJ2-1 and V is TRBV30; 7 positions agree with TRBD1. CDR3 nucleotide sequence: TGTGCCTGGAGTCATCGACAGGGCAGCTCCTACAATGAGCAGTTCTTC. It translates to CAWSHRQGSSYNEQFF.